The 30 T cell receptor beta chains below all came from one sample that was sequenced in a study of patients and donors after allogeneic stem cell transplantation. TCRdb called the RT-PCR reads again in MiXCR, with one record for every CDR3 protein. The table has some 960,000 distinct CDR3 sequences, approximately 18% seen once; the top ten hold 5% to 6.5%. Sequenced material: blood, either unsorted or a sorted T cell fraction (not recorded which). These receptors were obtained from a human donor who was either an allogeneic HSCT recipient or a stem cell or donor lymphocyte infusion donor (not recorded which). It is not recorded whose cells these are; they may come from a transplant donor.

This clonotype was counted between two and nine times. The junction and the germline gene differ at one end; a read error may be behind it. This sequence joins TRBV6-6 and TRBJ1-2, with a tentative D call TRBD1 (5 bases). The CDR3 runs to 13 residues. Germline-derived CDR1 and CDR2 are MNHNY and SVGAGI (reference sequence). As DNA, the CDR3 is TGTGCCAGCAATATCCAACTACAGGCCCGCGGGGCCTTC. This gives the protein CASNIQLQARGAF.

The chain uses TRBV12-3 or TRBV12-4 and TRBJ1-2; D is perhaps TRBD1 (5 bases). Trimming took 3 bases from V and 7 from J, leaving 12 bases between them. The CDR3 totals 13 residues. In DNA form, the CDR3 reads TGTGCCAGCAGTTTCAGGGTTCCTGGTGGCTACACCTTC. Translating gives CASSFRVPGGYTF.

This clonotype was observed a handful of times. V and J are TRBV20-1 and TRBJ2-3, with TRBD2 as a possible D gene (7 bases). This CDR3 is 14 amino acids long. The germline V and J ends were trimmed by 5 bases and 2 bases, with 14 bases remaining between them. Germline V lookup: CDR1 DFQATT, CDR2 SNEGSKA (reference sequence). CDR3 residues: CSADYGGPTDTQYF. The CDR3 nucleotides are TGCAGTGCTGATTACGGGGGGCCCACAGATACGCAGTATTTT.

This clonotype was detected many times. The chain carries TRBV6-1 and TRBJ1-2; D gene uncertain. CDR3 length: 13 residues. V lost 0 bases and J lost 7, with 9 bases in between. Germline assignment: CDR1 MNHNS and CDR2 SASEGT. In DNA form, the CDR3 reads TGTGCCAGCAGTGAAGCTTCCGGAACTGGCTACACCTTC. This translates into CASSEASGTGYTF.

The V gene is TRBV24-1, the J gene TRBJ2-3, with TRBD2 as a possible D gene (7 bases). The germline gives CDR1 KGHDR, CDR2 SFDVKD. This CDR3 spans 14 amino acids. The germline V and J ends were trimmed by 7 bases and 6 bases, with 16 bases remaining between them. CDR3 nucleotide sequence: TGTGCCACCAGCGGGACATCGGGAGGCGATACGCAGTATTTT. Translation: CATSGTSGGDTQYF.

The rearrangement joins TRBV4-3 to TRBJ2-7; TRBD1 is a possible D gene (6 bases). Germline V gene lookup returns CDR1 LGHNA and CDR2 YSLEER. The CDR3 extends over 15 amino acids. The germline V and J ends were trimmed by 0 bases and 0 bases, with 9 bases remaining between them. This CDR3 is CASSQDAGDSYEQYF. The CDR3 DNA is TGCGCCAGCAGCCAAGATGCAGGGGACTCCTACGAGCAGTACTTC.

This chain uses TRBV12-3 or TRBV12-4 with TRBJ1-2, with no clear D. Deletions cut 1 base from V and 5 bases from J, with 8 bases between. The CDR3 spans 13 residues. The CDR3 nucleotides read TGTGCCAGCAGTTTAGGGCTAGGTTATGGCTACACCTTC. Translated, it gives CASSLGLGYGYTF.

This clonotype has a handful of counts. The chain joins TRBV24-1 to TRBJ1-2, with 8 bases lining up with TRBD1. V was clipped by 3 bases and J by 8 bases; unmatched bases: 7. The CDR3 sequence is 14 residues long. Germline-derived CDR1 and CDR2 are KGHDR and SFDVKD. This CDR3 reads CATSDPQGVSGYTF. For the CDR3, the DNA is TGTGCCACCAGTGATCCACAGGGGGTGAGCGGCTACACCTTC.

The chain uses TRBV7-2 and TRBJ2-4; D perhaps matches TRBD1 (6 bases). CDR1 is SGHTA, CDR2 FQGNSA, per germline. The V and J ends lost 5 bases and 14 bases respectively, with 22 bases between them. This CDR3 has 14 residues. The CDR3 DNA sequence: TGTGCCAGCAGCCCGGGACAATGGCAGGGGCCGGAGTACTTC. Its translation: CASSPGQWQGPEYF.

J is TRBJ2-7 and V is TRBV20-1; tentative D call: TRBD2 (6 bases). The V end lost 2 bases, the J end lost 4 bases, and 12 bases lay between the germline ends. The CDR3 consists of 13 residues. Germline V gene lookup returns CDR1 DFQATT and CDR2 SNEGSKA (reference sequence). CDR3 bases: TGCAGTGCTAGAATGCTAGCGCAATACGAGCAGTACTTC. Amino acids: CSARMLAQYEQYF.

V is TRBV5-1 and J is TRBJ1-2; weak D call: TRBD1 (6 bases). Trimming shortened V by 3 bases and J by 3 bases, and 9 bases separated the two germline ends. Germline V gene sequence: CDR1 SGHRS, CDR2 YFSETQ. The CDR3 consists of 13 residues. CDR3 amino acids: CASSSWTDYGYTF. CDR3 DNA: TGCGCCAGCAGCTCCTGGACAGACTATGGCTACACCTTC. Based on the CDR3 plus reference TRBV5-1 and TRBJ1-2, the full variable domain is KAGVTQTPRYLIKTRGQQVTLSCSPISGHRSVSWYQQTPGQGLQFLFEYFSETQRNKGNFPGRFSGRQFSNSRSEMNVSTLELGDSALYLCASSSWTDYGYTFGSGTRLTVV.

This clonotype has a count of ten or more. The chain links TRBV20-1 to TRBJ2-2; TRBD2 is a possible D gene (5 bases). The CDR3 length is 13 residues. Trimming took off 6 bases at V and 2 bases at J, with 10 bases between the two ends. CDR1 DFQATT and CDR2 SNEGSKA come from the germline V gene (reference sequence). The CDR3 loop reads CSAAGVNTGELFF. The CDR3 DNA follows: TGCAGTGCAGCCGGGGTAAACACCGGGGAGCTGTTTTTT.

The CDR3 is CASSEVGLAQEETQYF. CDR3 DNA: TGTGCCAGCAGTGAAGTGGGACTAGCTCAGGAGGAGACCCAGTACTTC. The chain joins TRBV2 to TRBJ2-5, with 9 bases aligning to TRBD2. Germline-derived CDR1 and CDR2 are SNHLY and FYNNEI. With V trimmed by 1 base and J by 5 bases, 8 bases remained unmatched. CDR3 length equals 16 residues.

Here the CDR3 reads CASSRDLKGETQYF. The DNA for the CDR3 is TGCGCCAGCAGCCGCGACTTAAAGGGGGAGACCCAGTACTTC. The V call is TRBV4-1, the J call TRBJ2-5; D is possibly TRBD1 (5 bases). With 4 bases removed from V and 5 bases from J, the gap between germline ends came to 14 bases. The CDR3 runs 14 residues. CDR1 is MGHRA, CDR2 YSYEKL, per germline.

This clonotype showed up just a few times. This chain connects TRBV4-3 to TRBJ1-1; D call uncertain. CDR3 length: 16 amino acids. V was cut by 1 base and J by 2 bases, with 14 bases left in between. Per the germline V gene, CDR1 is LGHNA and CDR2 is YSLEER. The chain's CDR3 is CASSQVSRTHNTEAFF. For the CDR3, the DNA is TGCGCCAGCAGCCAAGTGAGTCGCACCCATAACACTGAAGCTTTCTTT.

This clonotype came up a few times. Germline and junction disagree at one end, which may indicate a read error. This sequence joins TRBV5-6 and TRBJ2-7; D tentatively reads TRBD1 or TRBD2 (6 bases each). This CDR3 has 14 amino acids. Germline V gene sequence: CDR1 SGHDT, CDR2 YYEEEE. In DNA, the CDR3 is TGTGCCAGCAGCTCATCCGGGACACCCAGCGGGTCCAGCTTC. Translated, it gives CASSSSGTPSGSSF.

V and J are TRBV7-9 and TRBJ2-7; 8 nucleotides match TRBD1. Unmatched junction bases numbered 16, after V lost 4 bases and J lost 11 bases. The CDR3 is made up of 15 amino acids. Germline V gives CDR1 SEHNR, CDR2 FQNEAQ (reference sequence). DNA for the CDR3: TGTGCCAGCAGCTCCTCCCTGGGACAGGCCCCTAGGGAGTACTTC. Its protein is CASSSSLGQAPREYF.

This clonotype was recorded a few times. This sequence joins TRBV30 and TRBJ2-1; maybe TRBD1 (5 bases). Per the germline V gene, CDR1 is GTSNPN and CDR2 is SVGIG (reference sequence). The CDR3 sequence is 14 residues long. V dropped 1 base and J dropped 0 bases, with 7 bases sitting between them. In nucleotides, the CDR3 is TGTGCCTGGAGTGAGACAGCCTCCTACAATGAGCAGTTCTTC. This gives the protein CAWSETASYNEQFF.

The rearrangement uses TRBV30 and TRBJ1-6, with a weak D call TRBD1 (6 bases). CDR1 and CDR2 (germline): GTSNPN, SVGIG (reference sequence). The CDR3 is made up of 13 amino acids. V lost 2 bases to trimming and J lost 7 bases, with 9 bases between them. The CDR3, as DNA: TGTGCCTGGAGTTCAGGGGTAAATTCACCCCTCCACTTT. This codes for CAWSSGVNSPLHF.

This clonotype occurred many times. This sequence joins TRBV7-8 and TRBJ2-1, with TRBD2 identical over 9 bases. The germline CDR1 and CDR2 sequences are SGHVS and FQNEAQ. The CDR3 runs to 15 residues. With 5 bases clipped from V and 4 bases from J, the junction kept 6 bases outside the gene matches. CDR3 sequence (DNA): TGTGCCAGCAGCGCGACTAGCGGCATTTACAATGAGCAGTTCTTC. Protein: CASSATSGIYNEQFF. Together with reference TRBV7-8 and TRBJ2-1, the CDR3 gives the full variable domain: GAGVSQSPRYKVAKRGQDVALRCDPISGHVSLFWYQQALGQGPEFLTYFQNEAQLDKSGLPSDRFFAERPEGSVSTLKIQRTQQEDSAVYLCASSATSGIYNEQFFGPGTRLTVL.

This chain joins TRBV6-5 and TRBJ2-6; D is undetermined. The V gene's germline CDR1 is MNHEY and CDR2 SVGAGI. Trimming pared 8 bases from V and 0 bases from J, leaving 8 bases between. The CDR3 loop spans 14 amino acids. CDR3 region: CASGWTSGANVLTF. As DNA, the CDR3 is TGTGCCAGCGGTTGGACCTCTGGGGCCAACGTCCTGACTTTC.

This clonotype has a handful of counts. The CDR3 DNA follows: TGCAGTGCTACCCCCCAGGCGACCGGGGAGCTGTTTTTT. Residues: CSATPQATGELFF. This rearrangement joins TRBV20-1 to TRBJ2-2; unclear D gene. V shed 4 bases and J shed 5 bases, with 11 bases lying between them. Per germline, CDR1 DFQATT and CDR2 SNEGSKA (reference sequence). CDR3 length: 13 residues.

The chain's CDR3 is CSAMRRGNEQFF. CDR3 in DNA: TGCAGTGCTATGAGACGGGGCAATGAGCAGTTCTTC. The chain combines TRBV20-1 with TRBJ2-1; a weak D match, TRBD2 (5 bases). The germline V gene encodes CDR1 DFQATT and CDR2 SNEGSKA (reference sequence). V was clipped by 4 bases and J by 6 bases, with 10 bases between them. The CDR3 totals 12 residues.

This clonotype was counted between two and nine times. The chain recombines TRBV5-1 with TRBJ2-1; 10 positions agree with TRBD2. V shed 3 bases and J 4 bases; nucleotides not matched to a gene: 19. Germline V gene sequence: CDR1 SGHRS, CDR2 YFSETQ. The length of the CDR3 is 20 residues. CDR3 sequence (DNA): TGCGCCAGCAGCTCCCCAAACACGACCGGGACTAGCGCCTTATACAATGAGCAGTTCTTC. This sequence encodes CASSSPNTTGTSALYNEQFF. The full variable domain, completed using reference TRBV5-1 and TRBJ2-1, is KAGVTQTPRYLIKTRGQQVTLSCSPISGHRSVSWYQQTPGQGLQFLFEYFSETQRNKGNFPGRFSGRQFSNSRSEMNVSTLELGDSALYLCASSSPNTTGTSALYNEQFFGPGTRLTVL.

This clonotype turned up a few times. The chain joins TRBV6-2 or TRBV6-3 to TRBJ1-5; D is perhaps TRBD1 (5 bases). V was clipped by 1 base and J by 9 bases, with 22 bases between them. Per the germline V gene, CDR1 is MNHEY and CDR2 is SVGEGT. The CDR3 runs to 17 residues. The CDR3 protein is CASSYWIEGRPLGPQHF. CDR3 in DNA: TGTGCCAGCAGTTACTGGATCGAGGGGCGCCCCTTAGGGCCCCAGCATTTT.

There are a few counts of this clonotype. The V and J genes are TRBV20-1 and TRBJ2-2; 8 nucleotides align to TRBD2. CDR3 size: 15 residues. CDR1 DFQATT and CDR2 SNEGSKA come from the germline V gene (reference sequence). V was clipped by 0 bases and J by 2 bases; unmatched bases: 2. The CDR3 coding sequence is TGCAGTGCTAGAGATGGGACTAGAAACACCGGGGAGCTGTTTTTT. Encoded protein: CSARDGTRNTGELFF.

The CDR3 loop reads CASSWARGFTDTQYF. DNA for the CDR3: TGTGCCAGCAGTTGGGCGAGGGGCTTCACAGATACGCAGTATTTT. The chain couples TRBV6-5 to TRBJ2-3, with D perhaps matching TRBD1 or TRBD2 (5 bases each). The CDR3 has 15 amino acids. Germline-derived CDR1 and CDR2 are MNHEY and SVGAGI. V lost 4 bases and J 2 bases, leaving 13 bases between the germline ends.

The chain recombines TRBV6-5 with TRBJ1-4, with a weak D call TRBD1 (5 bases). CDR1 is MNHEY, CDR2 SVGAGI, per germline. V was clipped by 0 bases and J by 7 bases, with 15 bases between them. This CDR3 has 16 amino acids. In nucleotides, the CDR3 is TGTGCCAGCAGTTACTCAAGGGGCACAAAGGGTGAAAAACTGTTTTTT. Its translation is CASSYSRGTKGEKLFF.

In DNA form, the CDR3 reads TGTGCCACCGCCCGGGGCAGCAGGGCTGAAGCTTTCTTT. It encodes CATARGSRAEAFF. The V call is TRBV6-1, the J call TRBJ1-1; TRBD1 might be the D (5 bases). The CDR3 is made up of 13 amino acids. V shed 10 bases and J shed 6 bases, with 18 bases lying between them. Germline V lookup: CDR1 MNHNS, CDR2 SASEGT.

This clonotype was picked up a small number of times. The chain combines TRBV15 with TRBJ1-1; D is undetermined. With 5 bases removed from V and 6 bases from J, the gap between germline ends came to 10 bases. The CDR3 loop spans 12 amino acids. Germline CDR1 and CDR2: LNHNV and YYDKDF (reference sequence). This CDR3 reads CATSPPRAEAFF. As DNA, the CDR3 is TGTGCCACCAGCCCCCCTAGGGCTGAAGCTTTCTTT.